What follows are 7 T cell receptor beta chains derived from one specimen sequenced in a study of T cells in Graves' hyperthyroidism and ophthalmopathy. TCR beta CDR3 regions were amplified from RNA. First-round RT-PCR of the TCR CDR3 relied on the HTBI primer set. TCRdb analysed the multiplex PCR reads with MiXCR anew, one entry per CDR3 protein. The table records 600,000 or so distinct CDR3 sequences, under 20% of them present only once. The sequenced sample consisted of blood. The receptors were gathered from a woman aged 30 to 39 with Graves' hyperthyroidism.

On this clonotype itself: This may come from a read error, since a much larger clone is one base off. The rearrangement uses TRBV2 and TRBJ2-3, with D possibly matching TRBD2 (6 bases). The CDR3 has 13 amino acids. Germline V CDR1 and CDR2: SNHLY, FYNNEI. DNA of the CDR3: TGTGCCAGCAGTTACACTAGCACAGGTACGCAGTATTTT. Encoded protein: CASSYTSTGTQYF.

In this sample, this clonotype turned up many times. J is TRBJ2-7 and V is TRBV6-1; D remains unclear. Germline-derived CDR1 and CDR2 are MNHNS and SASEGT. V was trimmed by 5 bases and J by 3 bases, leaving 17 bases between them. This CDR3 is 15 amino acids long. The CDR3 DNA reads TGTGCCAGCAGTCCACGACTCTCCTGGGGCTACGAGCAGTACTTC. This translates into CASSPRLSWGYEQYF.

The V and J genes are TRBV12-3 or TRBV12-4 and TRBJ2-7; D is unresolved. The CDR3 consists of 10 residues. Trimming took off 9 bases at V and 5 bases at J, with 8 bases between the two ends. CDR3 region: CASGTHEQYF. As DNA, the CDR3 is TGTGCCAGTGGAACTCACGAGCAGTACTTC.

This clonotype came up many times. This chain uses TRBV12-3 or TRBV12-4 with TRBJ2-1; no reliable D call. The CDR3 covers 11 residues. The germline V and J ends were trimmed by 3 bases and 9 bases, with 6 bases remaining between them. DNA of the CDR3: TGTGCCAGCAGTTTTGCGAGTGAGCAGTTCTTC. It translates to CASSFASEQFF.

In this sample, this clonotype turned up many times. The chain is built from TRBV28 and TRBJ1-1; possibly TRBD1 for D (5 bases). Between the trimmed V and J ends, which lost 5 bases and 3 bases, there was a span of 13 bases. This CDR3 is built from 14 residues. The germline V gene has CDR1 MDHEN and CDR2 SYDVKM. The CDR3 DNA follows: TGTGCCAGCAGTCTAAGGGGCAAGTACACTGAAGCTTTCTTT. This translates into CASSLRGKYTEAFF. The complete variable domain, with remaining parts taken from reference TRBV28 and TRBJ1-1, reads DVKVTQSSRYLVKRTGEKVFLECVQDMDHENMFWYRQDPGLGLRLIYFSYDVKMKEKGDIPEGYSVSREKKERFSLILESASTNQTSMYLCASSLRGKYTEAFFGQGTRLTVV.

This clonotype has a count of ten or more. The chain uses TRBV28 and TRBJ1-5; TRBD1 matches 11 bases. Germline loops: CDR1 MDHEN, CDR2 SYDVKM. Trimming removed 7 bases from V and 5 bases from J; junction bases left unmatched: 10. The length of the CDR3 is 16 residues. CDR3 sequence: CASTAGGQGADQPQHF. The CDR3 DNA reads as TGTGCCAGCACGGCGGGTGGACAGGGGGCGGATCAGCCCCAGCATTTT.

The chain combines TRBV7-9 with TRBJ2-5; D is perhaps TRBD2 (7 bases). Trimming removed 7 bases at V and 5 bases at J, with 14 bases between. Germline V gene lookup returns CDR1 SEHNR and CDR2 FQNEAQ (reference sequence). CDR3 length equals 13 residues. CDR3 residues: CASNRGGEETQYF. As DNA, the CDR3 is TGTGCCAGCAACCGAGGGGGGGAGGAGACCCAGTACTTC.